This T cell receptor beta chain comes out of a study of radiotherapy plus CTLA-4 blockade in lung cancer. For this clone: Its antigen is still unknown.

The CDR3 consists of 15 residues. V was trimmed by 4 bases and J by 3 bases, leaving 13 bases between them. Per the germline V gene, CDR1 is SGHRS and CDR2 is YFSETQ. Clones were sequenced by immunoSEQ multiplex PCR, and TCRdb holds only the in-frame ones, with some missing. Seen here are 45,000 to 55,000 clones, approximately 79% observed once, and the top ten hold 3.2%. The study's findings and limits: Tumor-derived TCR clones expanded in blood after radiotherapy plus ipilimumab.

Sample: peripheral blood, taken from a patient treated with radiotherapy plus ipilimumab. This TCR was sampled from a human donor with non-small cell lung cancer who had a partial response to radiotherapy plus ipilimumab. This chain uses TRBV5-1 with TRBJ1-4; tentatively, D is TRBD1 (6 bases). CDR3 residues: CASSAQGVANEKLFF. As DNA, the CDR3 is TGCGCCAGCAGCGCACAGGGCGTAGCTAATGAAAAACTGTTTTTT.